What follows are 3 T cell receptor beta chains derived from one specimen sequenced in a study of shared clonotypes between healthy human individuals. TCRdb's table, derived via immunoSEQ multiplex PCR, lists solely in-frame clones and lacks some. The table includes under 2.5 million clones, roughly 90% detected once. Sequencing was carried out using naive CD4+ T cells from PBMCs. Subset of the sample: CD45RA+ positively selected. These receptors were taken from a man between 18 and 35 years old in good health. Some clones in this sample may be carry-over from other donors' samples.

The chain recombines TRBV7-2 with TRBJ1-5; a possible D gene is TRBD1 (6 bases). The CDR3 totals 15 residues. Per the germline V gene, CDR1 is SGHTA and CDR2 is FQGNSA. V lost 1 base and J 6 bases, leaving 13 bases between the germline ends. CDR3 protein: CASSLVGGAGQPQHF. The CDR3 DNA sequence: TGTGCCAGCAGCTTAGTAGGGGGGGCGGGTCAGCCCCAGCATTTT.

CDR3 nucleotide sequence: TGTGCCAGGATCTGCAGGGTTTTCAACGAGCAGTACTTC. This translates into CARICRVFNEQYF. J is TRBJ2-7 and V is TRBV7-6; tentative D call: TRBD1 (5 bases). Trimming left V 9 bases short and J 5 bases short, with 17 bases between. This CDR3 comprises 13 residues. Germline CDR1 SGHVS, CDR2 FNYEAQ.

The genes are TRBV11-2 and TRBJ2-1; D is unresolved. CDR1 is SGHAT, CDR2 FQNNGV, per germline. The V gene lost 5 bases and the J gene lost 2 bases, with 16 bases spanning the gap. There are 16 residues in the CDR3. In nucleotides, the CDR3 is TGTGCCAGCAGCGGCCCGAGACTCGTTCCCTACAATGAGCAGTTCTTC. This encodes CASSGPRLVPYNEQFF.